Shown below are 4 T cell receptor beta chains from a single sample sequenced in a study of blood T cell repertoires in COVID-19 (TCRdb year 2020). The library was obtained by the immunoSEQ multiplex PCR assay. TCRdb retrieved this table from immuneACCESS and kept in-frame rearrangements only. Not all clones are present; in checked studies, unresolved V genes account for under half, and no reason is known for the remainder. Here the sample has about 440,000 clones; around 89% occur a single time. The ten largest clones take up 4% to 4.5% of the sample. The sample was peripheral blood. The source of these receptors is a woman between 25 and 40 years old with acute or convalescent COVID-19.

The J gene is TRBJ2-3, the V gene TRBV7-2, with D possibly TRBD1 on 5 matching bases. The CDR3 loop spans 16 amino acids. Trimming shortened V by 2 bases and J by 6 bases, and 18 bases separated the two germline ends. The germline CDR1 and CDR2 sequences are SGHTA and FQGNSA. The CDR3 sequence: CASSLLKGRVSDTQYF. CDR3 sequence (DNA): TGTGCCAGCAGCTTACTCAAGGGGCGCGTTTCGGATACGCAGTATTTT.

The J gene is TRBJ1-5, the V gene TRBV19; 7 bases agree with TRBD1. Germline CDR1 LNHDA, CDR2 SQIVND (reference sequence). CDR3 length: 16 residues. The V gene end was trimmed by 4 bases and the J gene end by 4 bases; junction bases not matched to a gene: 10. This CDR3 is CASSNYRQGRNQPQHF. In DNA, the CDR3 is TGTGCCAGTAGTAATTATCGACAGGGTCGAAATCAGCCCCAGCATTTT.

In this sample, this clone turned up once. This chain uses TRBV6-5 with TRBJ1-2, with D uncertain. Trimming removed 3 bases at V and 3 bases at J, with 11 bases between. CDR1 and CDR2 (germline): MNHEY, SVGAGI. CDR3 length: 14 residues. The CDR3 coding sequence is TGTGCCAGCAGTTATGGAGGGTGGGACTATGGCTACACCTTC. Translation: CASSYGGWDYGYTF.

The V and J genes are TRBV7-9 and TRBJ2-7, with D possibly being TRBD2 (6 bases). Per the germline V gene, CDR1 is SEHNR and CDR2 is FQNEAQ (reference sequence). The CDR3 is 15 residues long. V was pared by 4 bases and J by 5 bases, with 18 bases between. CDR3 in DNA: TGTGCCAGCAGCTGGGGGACGGGAGAAGGCGACGAGCAGTACTTC. It specifies CASSWGTGEGDEQYF.